This T cell receptor beta chain originates from a study of OX40 agonist ivuxolimab in advanced cancers. Clones were sequenced by immunoSEQ multiplex PCR, and TCRdb holds only the in-frame ones, with some missing. The repertoire holds about 31,000 clones, with around 90% as singletons. This receptor was taken from an adult with an advanced solid tumor such as melanoma, head and neck, liver or kidney cancer. Sample: CD4+ or CD8+ T cells sorted from blood, taken in a trial of the OX40 agonist ivuxolimab.

The CDR3 region has the DNA TGCGCCAGCAGCCAAGGGGAGGGGGCTCATGAAAAACTGTTTTTT. This translates into CASSQGEGAHEKLFF. The V gene is TRBV4-1, the J gene TRBJ1-4; 7 positions agree with TRBD1. Germline lookup yields CDR1 MGHRA and CDR2 YSYEKL. The V segment lost 1 base and the J segment 6 bases; nucleotides outside the gene matches: 5. The CDR3 covers 15 residues.